The TCR beta chain described here comes from a study of blood T cell repertoires in COVID-19 (dated by TCRdb to the early 2020s). Looking at the study overall: Samples from collaborators originated in the United States, Italy and Spain and spanned both the acute and convalescent phases of COVID-19. The prospective study material was composed of cDNA or gDNA derived from T cells, B-cell-depleted T cells, or PBMCs. The dataset comprised deeply sampled blood TCRbeta repertoires from subjects exposed to, actively infected with, or recovered from COVID-19. The repertoires were made available in a free public database intended to serve as a resource for research on the immune response to SARS-CoV-2. Samples came from the ongoing ImmuneRACE study (first 160 participants) plus 1,254 subjects from 6 global collaborators. A de-identified subject ID, COVID-19 status, age in years and sex were almost always included in the sample metadata. HLA class I and class II types, where available, came from metadata supplied by the sample provider rather than from assay-based typing. Here is what the overall study found, with its caveats: The quantity of clinical and demographic metadata differed by source and by participant and was supplied without curation.

Whole blood was collected in K2EDTA tubes by collaborating institutions according to the institutions' own protocols. Collaborator samples were shipped for TCRbeta analysis as frozen whole blood, isolated PBMCs, or DNA extracted from either sample type. Concerning this clone itself: It has no known antigen specificity. No much larger clonotype is one base removed from it; base qualities were not supplied.

The immunoSEQ Assay, a bias-controlled multiplex PCR, was used to amplify TCRbeta CDR3 regions from genomic DNA. The study's own analysis went as follows. Nucleated cell counts per sample were estimated from amplification of reference gene primers within the assay. Sequence reads were collapsed and filtered to measure the absolute abundance of every unique TCRbeta CDR3 rearrangement. For each sample, productive Simpson clonality was calculated as the square root of Simpson's diversity index across productive rearrangements. TCRdb took over this immuneACCESS table, retaining in-frame rearrangements with V and J assigned. Such tables are incomplete; in checked studies, under half of the missing clones stem from an unresolved V gene, and the remainder is unexplained. D and trimming were read from the DNA, whereas the V and J calls and clone size are those reported in that table. The sample includes over 45,000 clones, with roughly nine tenths observed a single time. Around 3.9% of the sample is held by the ten biggest clonotypes.

V is cut by 0 bases and J by 2 bases, and the space between the germline ends is 3 bases. According to the germline V gene, CDR1 reads SGHRS and CDR2 reads YFSETQ. Reading from cysteine to phenylalanine, the CDR3 counts 14 amino acids. The retained sequence is limited to the CDR3, 42 bases, with the frame set at the first base. The sequence derives from a man in his fifties or sixties with acute or convalescent COVID-19. The sample taken for sequencing was peripheral blood. The rearranged chain carries TRBV5-1 and TRBJ2-6; the D gene cannot be resolved reliably. The sequenced DNA is TGCGCCAGCAGCTTGGCAACTGGGGCCAACGTCCTGACTTTC. Its product reads: CASSLATGANVLTF. With the rest looked up from the reference TRBV5-1 and TRBJ2-6 genes rather than sequenced, the full variable domain is KAGVTQTPRYLIKTRGQQVTLSCSPISGHRSVSWYQQTPGQGLQFLFEYFSETQRNKGNFPGRFSGRQFSNSRSEMNVSTLELGDSALYLCASSLATGANVLTFGAGSRLTVL.